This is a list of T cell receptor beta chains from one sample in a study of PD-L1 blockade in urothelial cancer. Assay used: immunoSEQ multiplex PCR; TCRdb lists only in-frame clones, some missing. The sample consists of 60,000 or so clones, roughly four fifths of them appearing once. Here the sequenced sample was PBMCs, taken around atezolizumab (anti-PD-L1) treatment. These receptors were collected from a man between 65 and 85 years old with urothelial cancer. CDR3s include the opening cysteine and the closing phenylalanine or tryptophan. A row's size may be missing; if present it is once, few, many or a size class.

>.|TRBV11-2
CASSVGTGKVFF
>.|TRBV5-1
CASSLGLSGGTYEQYF
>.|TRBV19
CASSISLQGAQTQYF
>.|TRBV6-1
CASSEGTGNTYEQYF
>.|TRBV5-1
CASSLVMDTEQFF
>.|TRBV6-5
CASTTKTGPGETQYF
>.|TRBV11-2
CASSLGGAGGYEQYF
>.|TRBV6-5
CASSYGGTHGYTF
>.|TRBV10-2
CASSDDGRVKISYGYTF
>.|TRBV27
CASSLSGRYADTQYF
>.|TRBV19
CASSMGQGGREQYF
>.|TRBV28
CASSFRSGGYNEQFF
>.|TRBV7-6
CASSLRGAGANVLTF
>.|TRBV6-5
CASSKRTGVDEKLFF
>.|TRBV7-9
CASSLAHTPGQGGTDTQYF
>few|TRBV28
CASSKGQGLIYTGELFF
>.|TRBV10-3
CAISEGLAGSTDTQYF